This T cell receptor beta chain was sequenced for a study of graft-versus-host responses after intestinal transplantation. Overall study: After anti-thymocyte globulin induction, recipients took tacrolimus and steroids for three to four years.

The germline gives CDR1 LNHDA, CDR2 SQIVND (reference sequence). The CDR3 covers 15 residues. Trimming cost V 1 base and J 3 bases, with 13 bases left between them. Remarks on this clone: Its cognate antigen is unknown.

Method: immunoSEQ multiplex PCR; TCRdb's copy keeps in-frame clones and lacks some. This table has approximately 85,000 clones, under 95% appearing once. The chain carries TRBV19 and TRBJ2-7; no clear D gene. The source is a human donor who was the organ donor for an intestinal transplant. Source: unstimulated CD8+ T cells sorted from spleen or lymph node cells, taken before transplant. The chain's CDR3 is CASSIGTATHYEQYF. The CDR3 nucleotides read TGTGCCAGTAGTATAGGTACAGCGACTCACTACGAGCAGTACTTC. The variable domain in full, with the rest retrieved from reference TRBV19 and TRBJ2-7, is DGGITQSPKYLFRKEGQNVTLSCEQNLNHDAMYWYRQDPGQGLRLIYYSQIVNDFQKGDIAEGYSVSREKKESFPLTVTSAQKNPTAFYLCASSIGTATHYEQYFGPGTRLTVT.